The 26 T cell receptor beta chains listed next were all sequenced from one sample in a study of blood T cells in healthy people across ages (dated by TCRdb to the mid-2010s). The method behind the library was 5' RACE. Sequencer: Illumina HiSeq 2500. A second PCR of about 6 to 11 cycles was performed with a sample-barcoded 5' primer and a J-beta primer mix. TCRdb itself trimmed the public reads at Q25 with fastp, ran MiXCR and retained productive beta chains. Each entry is one CDR3 protein sequence, shown with its most common DNA and genes. Present in this sample are about 810,000 distinct CDR3 sequences, roughly 35% of which were seen just once. The ten largest account for 13% of the sample. Input material: blood. The receptors shown here come from a man younger than 35 in good health.

V gene TRBV7-8 combines with J gene TRBJ1-4; a weak D match, TRBD1 (6 bases). This CDR3 is built from 15 residues. V was cut by 7 bases and J by 7 bases, with 19 bases left in between. From germline, CDR1 is SGHVS and CDR2 FQNEAQ. The CDR3 DNA sequence: TGTGCCAGCACCATAAGGGGGGGGCCGGGTGAAAAACTGTTTTTT. It encodes CASTIRGGPGEKLFF.

The rearrangement uses TRBV12-3 or TRBV12-4 and TRBJ2-5; 7 bases map to TRBD1. There are 14 residues in the CDR3. V was pared by 7 bases and J by 0 bases, with 5 bases of the junction left unmatched. CDR3 residues: CASTWDSHQETQYF. DNA for the CDR3: TGTGCCAGCACCTGGGACAGCCACCAAGAGACCCAGTACTTC.

The chain has TRBV20-1 and TRBJ1-5; TRBD1 agrees at 7 bases. The CDR3 loop spans 13 amino acids. J was trimmed by 0 bases and V by 6 bases; bases with no gene match: 2. The germline V gene has CDR1 DFQATT and CDR2 SNEGSKA (reference sequence). The CDR3 region is CSAKGASNQPQHF. The DNA for the CDR3 is TGCAGTGCCAAGGGGGCTAGCAATCAGCCCCAGCATTTT.

Only a few counts were recorded for this clonotype. The J gene is TRBJ2-2, the V gene TRBV4-1; no clear D. The CDR3 length is 15 residues. V lost 0 bases, J lost 4 bases, and 9 bases lay in between. Germline values: CDR1 MGHRA, CDR2 YSYEKL. The CDR3 nucleotides are TGCGCCAGCAGCCAAGATCGGCAGGCCACCGGGGAGCTGTTTTTT. Encoded protein: CASSQDRQATGELFF.

This clonotype was seen only a few times. The chain joins TRBV5-1 to TRBJ2-7; 7 bases map to TRBD1. From germline, CDR1 is SGHRS and CDR2 YFSETQ. The CDR3 contains 17 residues. Unmatched junction bases numbered 20, after V lost 4 bases and J lost 7 bases. Here the CDR3 reads CASSKYAGTERYNEQYF. CDR3 bases: TGCGCCAGCAGCAAATACGCCGGGACAGAGCGTTACAATGAGCAGTACTTC.

The V gene is TRBV27, the J gene TRBJ2-5, with TRBD2 matching 13 bases. This CDR3 region has 16 residues. Germline V gives CDR1 MNHEY, CDR2 SMNVEV (reference sequence). V lost 4 bases and J lost 11; bases outside the gene matches: 13. CDR3 sequence: CASSSRLAGGYNEQYF. DNA of the CDR3: TGTGCCAGCAGTTCTCGACTAGCGGGGGGTTACAATGAGCAGTACTTC.

This chain links TRBV2 with TRBJ2-1, with 10 bases aligning to TRBD1. V was pared by 7 bases and J by 6 bases, with 6 bases of the junction left unmatched. This CDR3 contains 14 residues. Germline V gene data show CDR1 as SNHLY and CDR2 as FYNNEI. CDR3 residues: CASIWGTGANEQFF. The CDR3 DNA is TGTGCCAGCATTTGGGGGACAGGGGCCAATGAGCAGTTCTTC.

The chain has TRBV20-1 and TRBJ1-5, with TRBD1 matching over 7 bases. The CDR3 has 14 amino acids. J gave up 6 bases and V 6 bases, and 11 bases lay outside the gene matches. Germline assignment: CDR1 DFQATT and CDR2 SNEGSKA (reference sequence). CDR3 region: CSARDRQGVQPQHF. The CDR3 DNA follows: TGCAGTGCCAGGGATCGACAGGGCGTTCAGCCCCAGCATTTT.

This clonotype was detected a few times. CDR3 DNA: TGTGCCAGCCAAATTTACCAAACGACTGAAGCTTTCTTT. It codes for CASQIYQTTEAFF. The chain has TRBV12-3 or TRBV12-4 and TRBJ1-1, with unresolved D. Trimming removed 8 bases at V and 5 bases at J, with 15 bases between. This CDR3 comprises 13 residues.

The sample holds a few counts of this clonotype. This chain uses TRBV3-1 with TRBJ2-1; 7 nucleotides align to TRBD1. The CDR3 extends over 18 amino acids. Germline CDR1 reads LGHDT; CDR2 reads YNNKEL (reference sequence). The junction had 12 bases not matched to a gene; V was cut back by 0 bases and J by 4 bases. CDR3 residues: CASSQEALTRDRYNEQFF. The CDR3 bases are TGTGCCAGCAGCCAAGAGGCGTTGACCCGGGACAGATACAATGAGCAGTTCTTC.

This chain connects TRBV4-2 to TRBJ2-1, with D possibly matching TRBD1 (6 bases). This CDR3 is built from 13 residues. Trimming removed 0 bases from V and 15 bases from J, with 15 bases in between. Germline assignment: CDR1 LGHNA and CDR2 YNFKEQ. The CDR3 region is CASSQDLRTVRFF. The CDR3 coding sequence is TGTGCCAGCAGCCAAGATCTTAGGACAGTTAGGTTCTTC.

The sample holds a few counts of this clonotype. The chain has TRBV6-5 and TRBJ2-7; 8 nucleotides line up with TRBD1. This CDR3 contains 13 residues. Germline V gene sequence: CDR1 MNHEY, CDR2 SVGAGI. The ends lost 6 bases at V and 3 bases at J; junction bases unmatched: 4. CDR3 nucleotides: TGTGCCAGCAGACTGACAGGGGACTACGAGCAGTACTTC. It codes for CASRLTGDYEQYF.

This clonotype came up many times. This chain connects TRBV12-3 or TRBV12-4 to TRBJ2-5; TRBD2 matches at 8 bases. Trimming cost V 3 bases and J 1 base; bases outside gene matches: 1. The CDR3 totals 14 residues. CDR3 sequence (DNA): TGTGCCAGCAGTTTCGGGGGGGCCCAAGAGACCCAGTACTTC. It encodes CASSFGGAQETQYF.

This clonotype has only a few counts. The rearrangement links TRBV18 to TRBJ1-5; D gene unclear. The CDR3 length is 15 residues. V gave up 2 bases and J gave up 0 bases, with 8 bases separating them. Germline values: CDR1 KGHSH, CDR2 LQKENI. CDR3 nucleotides: TGTGCCAGCTCACCAGGGTTTAGTAGCAATCAGCCCCAGCATTTT. Translating gives CASSPGFSSNQPQHF. The whole variable domain, filled in from reference TRBV18 and TRBJ1-5, reads NAGVMQNPRHLVRRRGQEARLRCSPMKGHSHVYWYRQLPEEGLKFMVYLQKENIIDESGMPKERFSAEFPKEGPSILRIQQVVRGDSAAYFCASSPGFSSNQPQHFGDGTRLSIL.

This clonotype has just a few counts. The chain combines TRBV15 with TRBJ1-1; TRBD1 might be the D (6 bases). Looked up from germline, CDR1 is LNHNV and CDR2 is YYDKDF (reference sequence). Between the trimmed V and J ends, which lost 0 bases and 1 base, there was a span of 9 bases. This CDR3 is 15 amino acids long. In nucleotides, the CDR3 is TGTGCCACCAGCAGAGACAGGACAGAGAACACTGAAGCTTTCTTT. Protein sequence: CATSRDRTENTEAFF.

The chain couples TRBV4-3 to TRBJ2-1, with unresolved D. The V end lost 0 bases, the J end lost 2 bases, and 14 bases lay between the germline ends. The germline gives CDR1 LGHNA, CDR2 YSLEER. The CDR3 spans 17 residues. The CDR3 sequence is CASSQEAPTGPYNEQFF. The CDR3 DNA reads TGCGCCAGCAGCCAAGAAGCTCCGACTGGGCCCTACAATGAGCAGTTCTTC.

This clonotype was picked up a small number of times. This chain links TRBV6-1 with TRBJ1-1; 7 nucleotides agree with TRBD1. The V and J ends lost 4 bases and 7 bases, in that order; junction bases with no gene match: 6. CDR1 is MNHNS, CDR2 SASEGT, per germline. The CDR3 extends over 13 amino acids. CDR3 sequence reads: CASSGRGPREAFF. In DNA form, the CDR3 reads TGTGCCAGCAGTGGGAGGGGGCCGCGTGAAGCTTTCTTT.

This sequence joins TRBV6-6 and TRBJ2-1, with D perhaps being TRBD1 or TRBD2 (5 bases each). Germline CDR1 reads MNHNY; CDR2 reads SVGAGI (reference sequence). The CDR3 totals 14 residues. The germline V and J ends were trimmed by 0 bases and 14 bases, with 17 bases remaining between them. In nucleotides, the CDR3 is TGTGCCAGCAGTTACTCCGCCGGGGCCAGATTAAAGTTCTTC. It specifies CASSYSAGARLKFF.

Remarks on this clonotype: A single base separates this from a much larger clone, so it may be a read error. The chain uses TRBV29-1 and TRBJ2-7; D perhaps matches TRBD1 (6 bases). Trimming left V 1 base short and J 4 bases short, with 14 bases between. CDR3 size: 14 residues. CDR1 and CDR2 (germline): SQVTM, ANQGSEA. The CDR3 region is CSVEVDGQRYEQYF. The CDR3 bases are TGCAGCGTTGAAGTGGACGGACAGAGGTACGAGCAGTACTTC.

This clonotype was seen only a few times. The V gene is TRBV7-9, the J gene TRBJ2-7; D could derive from TRBD1 or TRBD2 (6 bases each). The V gene lost 3 bases and the J gene lost 7 bases, with 13 bases spanning the gap. The CDR3 is 13 amino acids. Germline CDR1 is SEHNR and CDR2 is FQNEAQ (reference sequence). CDR3 in amino acids: CASSLSGANEQYF. DNA for the CDR3: TGTGCCAGCAGCTTGTCGGGGGCAAATGAGCAGTACTTC.

In this sample, this clonotype turned up once. A much larger clone sits a single nucleotide away, making a read error possible. V usage is TRBV29-1 and J usage is TRBJ2-7; 8 bases align to TRBD2. This CDR3 is 13 amino acids long. Germline CDR1 SQVTM, CDR2 ANQGSEA. For the CDR3, the DNA is TGCACCGCCCTGGCGGGGGGTTACAATGAGCAGTACTTC. This codes for CTALAGGYNEQYF.

This clonotype was seen repeatedly, ten times or more. The chain links TRBV27 to TRBJ1-2; D is undetermined. The CDR3 has 13 residues. V was clipped by 4 bases and J by 0 bases, with 6 bases between them. Germline V CDR1 and CDR2: MNHEY, SMNVEV (reference sequence). Here the CDR3 reads CASSYGTNYGYTF. CDR3 nucleotide sequence: TGTGCCAGCAGTTACGGTACTAACTATGGCTACACCTTC.

The gene calls are TRBV13 and TRBJ2-3, with 7 bases fitting TRBD1. V lost 5 bases, J lost 4 bases, and 6 bases stayed unmatched. This CDR3 region has 14 residues. CDR1 is PRHDT, CDR2 FYEKMQ, per germline (reference sequence). This CDR3 is CASSKTGTADTQYF. The CDR3 DNA is TGTGCCAGCAGCAAAACAGGGACAGCAGATACGCAGTATTTT.

This clonotype was picked up a small number of times. The chain carries TRBV10-3 and TRBJ2-1, with 8 bases matching TRBD2. The ends lost 6 bases at V and 3 bases at J; junction bases unmatched: 7. Germline V CDR1 and CDR2: ENHRY, SYGVKD. The CDR3 is made up of 15 amino acids. In DNA, the CDR3 is TGTGCCATCAGATATACTAGCGGCCACTACAATGAGCAGTTCTTC. This codes for CAIRYTSGHYNEQFF.

As for this clonotype: Possible read error: a much larger clone is one base away. The chain has TRBV12-3 or TRBV12-4 and TRBJ2-3, with D maybe TRBD1 (6 bases). There are 15 residues in the CDR3. The CDR3 DNA reads as TGTGCCAGCAGTTCCAACAGGGCCGGCACAGATATGCAGTATTTT. Protein sequence: CASSSNRAGTDMQYF.

The genes are TRBV11-2 and TRBJ1-4, with D possibly TRBD1 on 6 matching bases. Germline V CDR1 and CDR2: SGHAT, FQNNGV. CDR3 length equals 15 residues. V gave up 1 base and J gave up 8 bases, with 14 bases separating them. CDR3 nucleotide sequence: TGTGCCAGCAGCTTAGGGCGGCCAGGGGACGAAAAACTGTTTTTT. This codes for CASSLGRPGDEKLFF.